The present entry profiles one T cell receptor beta chain with its context. Its antigen remains unknown. The data are from a study of T-cell memory formation after mild COVID-19. Study results and limitations: Contracting CD4+ clones lay largely in CM and EM, with CD8+ ones residing in EMRA.

The CDR3 runs 16 residues. Germline CDR1 is DFQATT and CDR2 is SNEGSKA (reference sequence). The junction had 11 bases not matched to a gene; V was cut back by 1 base and J by 5 bases. TCRdb recomputed calls from the 5' RACE reads with MiXCR, one row per CDR3 protein. The data show about 250,000 distinct CDR3 sequences, just over 15% seen once. Sequenced material: PBMCs or a T cell subset sorted from them (not recorded which). The clonotype was recovered from an adult woman who had mild COVID-19 (a few samples of this study predate the infection). Cell type and time point are not known. V and J are TRBV20-1 and TRBJ2-1; 7 bases agree with TRBD2. In nucleotides, the CDR3 is TGCAGTGCTAGAGGACCGGCGGGGGTATCCAACAATGAGCAGTTCTTC. Translation gives CSARGPAGVSNNEQFF.